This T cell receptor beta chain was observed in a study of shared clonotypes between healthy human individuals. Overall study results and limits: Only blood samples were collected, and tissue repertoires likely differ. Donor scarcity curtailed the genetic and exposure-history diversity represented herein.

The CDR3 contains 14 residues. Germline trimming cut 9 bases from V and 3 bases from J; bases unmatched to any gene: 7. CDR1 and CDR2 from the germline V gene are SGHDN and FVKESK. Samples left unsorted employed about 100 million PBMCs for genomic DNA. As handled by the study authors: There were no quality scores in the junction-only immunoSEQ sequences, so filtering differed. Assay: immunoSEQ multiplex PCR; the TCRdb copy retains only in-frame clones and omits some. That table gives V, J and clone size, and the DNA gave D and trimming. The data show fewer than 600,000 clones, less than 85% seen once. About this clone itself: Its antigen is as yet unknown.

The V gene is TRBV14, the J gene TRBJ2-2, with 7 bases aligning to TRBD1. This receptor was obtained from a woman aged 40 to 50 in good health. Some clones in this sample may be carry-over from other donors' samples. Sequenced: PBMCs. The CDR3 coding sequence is TGTGCCAGTCGACAGGGAAGGGACACCGGGGAGCTGTTTTTT. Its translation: CASRQGRDTGELFF.